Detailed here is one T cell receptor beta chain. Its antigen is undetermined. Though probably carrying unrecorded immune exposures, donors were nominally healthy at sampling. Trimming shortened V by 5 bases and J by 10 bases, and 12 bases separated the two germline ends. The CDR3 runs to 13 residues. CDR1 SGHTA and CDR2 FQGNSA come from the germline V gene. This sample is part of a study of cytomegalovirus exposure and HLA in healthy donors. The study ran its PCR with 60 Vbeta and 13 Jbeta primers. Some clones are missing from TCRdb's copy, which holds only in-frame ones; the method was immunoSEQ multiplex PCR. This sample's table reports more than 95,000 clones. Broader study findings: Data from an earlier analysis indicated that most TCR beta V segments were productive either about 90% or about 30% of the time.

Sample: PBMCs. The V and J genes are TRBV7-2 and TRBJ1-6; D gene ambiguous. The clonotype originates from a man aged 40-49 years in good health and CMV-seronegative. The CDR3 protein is CASSIQSVSPLHF. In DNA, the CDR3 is TGTGCCAGCAGCATACAGTCGGTCTCACCCCTCCACTTT.